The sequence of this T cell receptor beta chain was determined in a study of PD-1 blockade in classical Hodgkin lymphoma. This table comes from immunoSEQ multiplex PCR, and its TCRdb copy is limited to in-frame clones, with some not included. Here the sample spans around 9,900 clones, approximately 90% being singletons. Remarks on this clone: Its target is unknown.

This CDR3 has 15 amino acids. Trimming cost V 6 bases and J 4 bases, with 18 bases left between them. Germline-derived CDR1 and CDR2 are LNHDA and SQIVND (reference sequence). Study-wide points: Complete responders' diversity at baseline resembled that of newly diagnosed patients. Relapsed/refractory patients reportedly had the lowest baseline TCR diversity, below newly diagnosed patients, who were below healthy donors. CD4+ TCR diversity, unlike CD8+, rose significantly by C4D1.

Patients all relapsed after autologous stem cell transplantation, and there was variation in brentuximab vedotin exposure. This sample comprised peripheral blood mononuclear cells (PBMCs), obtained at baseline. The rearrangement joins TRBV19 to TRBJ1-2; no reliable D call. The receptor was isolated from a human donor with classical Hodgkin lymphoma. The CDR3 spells CASSPPGSKVYGYTF. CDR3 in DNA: TGTGCCAGTAGCCCCCCCGGATCTAAAGTCTATGGCTACACCTTC.